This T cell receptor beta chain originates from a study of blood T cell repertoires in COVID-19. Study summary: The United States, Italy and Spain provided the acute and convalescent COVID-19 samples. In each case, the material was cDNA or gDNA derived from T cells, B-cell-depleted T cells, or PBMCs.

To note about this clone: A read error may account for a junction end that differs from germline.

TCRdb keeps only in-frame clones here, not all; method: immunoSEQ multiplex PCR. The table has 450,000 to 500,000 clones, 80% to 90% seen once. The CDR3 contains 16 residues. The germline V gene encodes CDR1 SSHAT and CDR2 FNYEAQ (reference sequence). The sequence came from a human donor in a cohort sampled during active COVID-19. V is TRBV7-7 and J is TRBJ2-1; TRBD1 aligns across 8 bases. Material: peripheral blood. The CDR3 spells CASSPWRDRIYNEQFF. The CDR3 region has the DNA TGTGCTAGCAGCCCCTGGCGGGACAGGATCTACAATGAGCAGTTCTTC.